The 5 T cell receptor beta chains presented below share a single source sample, sequenced in a study of cytomegalovirus exposure and HLA in healthy donors (dated by TCRdb to 2016 to 2017). The library was made by the immunoSEQ multiplex PCR assay. For the multiplex PCR, a mixture combining 60 forward primers for TCR Vbeta segments and 13 reverse primers for TCR Jbeta segments was used. TCRdb mirrors the immuneACCESS table, restricted to in-frame sequences. Some clones are absent from its copies; in checked studies, under half trace to an unresolved V gene, and the reason for the others is unknown. Counted in this sample were approximately 210,000 clones; about 85% of them appeared once. The top ten hold 1.6% of the sample. The specimen sequenced was PBMCs. These receptors originate from a woman aged 50 to 60 in good health and CMV-seronegative.

CDR3 coding DNA: TGTGCCAGCAGCCAGGGGGCTAGCGGGGGGTTACAAGAGACCCAGTACTTC. Protein sequence: CASSQGASGGLQETQYF. This chain uses TRBV7-2 with TRBJ2-5; 11 bases are a match to TRBD2. V trimming: 5 bases; J trimming: 2 bases; junction bases outside the gene matches: 10. This CDR3 region has 17 residues. In germline, CDR1 is SGHTA, CDR2 FQGNSA.

This chain links TRBV6-5 with TRBJ2-7; D not certain. The CDR3 contains 14 residues. Germline CDR1 is MNHEY and CDR2 is SVGAGI. V was pared by 4 bases and J by 3 bases, with 13 bases between. CDR3 protein: CASSFSRSNYEQYF. The CDR3 DNA is TGTGCCAGCAGTTTCAGCCGGAGCAACTACGAGCAGTACTTC.

The CDR3 DNA sequence: TGTGCCAGCAGATCCGACAGGAATAGCAATCAGCCCCAGCATTTT. Amino acids: CASRSDRNSNQPQHF. The chain carries TRBV6-5 and TRBJ1-5; perhaps TRBD1 as D (6 bases). Per germline, CDR1 MNHEY and CDR2 SVGAGI. The V end lost 6 bases, the J end lost 0 bases, and 12 bases lay between the germline ends. CDR3 length: 15 amino acids.

This chain joins TRBV11-2 and TRBJ1-2, with TRBD1 matching over 8 bases. Germline values: CDR1 SGHAT, CDR2 FQNNGV. The CDR3 runs to 15 residues. J lost 6 bases, V lost 2 bases, and 8 bases had no gene match. The CDR3 sequence is CASSLKRTGGNGYTF. DNA of the CDR3: TGTGCCAGCAGCTTAAAAAGAACAGGGGGAAATGGCTACACCTTC.

V gene TRBV28 combines with J gene TRBJ1-5; TRBD1 agrees at 8 bases. Germline V gene lookup returns CDR1 MDHEN and CDR2 SYDVKM. J lost 4 bases, V lost 6 bases, and 11 bases had no gene match. The CDR3 has 16 residues. The CDR3 loop is CASRGKRTGRNQPQHF. The CDR3 DNA is TGTGCCAGCAGGGGCAAAAGGACAGGGCGGAATCAGCCCCAGCATTTT.